One T cell receptor beta chain is described in this entry. This record belongs to a study of blood T cell repertoires in COVID-19. Study overall: Samples of COVID-19 (acute and convalescent) were obtained from the United States, Italy and Spain. The analysed material was cDNA or gDNA that came from T cells, B-cell-depleted T cells, or PBMCs.

Participants, roughly 18 to 90 years old, spanned fewer than 25 US areas. Per the original data handling: Estimation of nucleated cell counts relied on the amplification of reference gene primers. Here immunoSEQ multiplex PCR was the method, and the copy in TCRdb shows in-frame clones only, minus some. V and J calls and clone size are those listed in that table; D and trimming were worked out from the DNA. Of about 400,000 clones in the sample, roughly 90% were seen once. This CDR3 spans 16 amino acids. Germline CDR1 and CDR2: LNHNV and YYDKDF (reference sequence). With V trimmed by 1 base and J by 3 bases, 5 bases remained unmatched.

The chain uses TRBV15 and TRBJ2-2, with TRBD2 matching over 7 bases. The sequenced material came from PBMCs or T cells enriched from blood (not recorded which). This clonotype originated in a woman between 40 and 50 years old with acute COVID-19. The chain's CDR3 is CATSRGLAAHTGELFF. DNA for the CDR3: TGTGCCACCAGCAGAGGACTAGCAGCTCACACCGGGGAGCTGTTTTTT. Complete variable domain (other parts from reference TRBV15 and TRBJ2-2): DAMVIQNPRYQVTQFGKPVTLSCSQTLNHNVMYWYQQKSSQAPKLLFHYYDKDFNNEADTPDNFQSRRPNTSFCFLDIRSPGLGDTAMYLCATSRGLAAHTGELFFGEGSRLTVL.